This entry lists 18 T cell receptor beta chains sequenced from one sample in a study of blood T cell repertoires in COVID-19. Clones were sequenced by immunoSEQ multiplex PCR, and TCRdb holds only the in-frame ones, with some missing. The data contain some 130,000 clones, approximately 84% of them singletons. Material: peripheral blood. The source of these receptors is an elderly woman with acute or convalescent COVID-19.

The CDR3 DNA reads TGTGCCAGACCTGGGACAGCTGCTGGAAACACCATATATTTT. Amino acids: CARPGTAAGNTIYF. The chain carries TRBV6-5 and TRBJ1-3, with 7 bases that match TRBD1. This CDR3 has 14 residues. Trimming cost V 9 bases and J 2 bases; bases outside gene matches: 7. CDR1 and CDR2 from the germline V gene are MNHEY and SVGAGI.

The chain carries TRBV7-8 and TRBJ1-2; D uncertain. V shed 2 bases and J shed 2 bases, with 6 bases lying between them. CDR1 is SGHVS, CDR2 FQNEAQ, per germline. This CDR3 contains 13 residues. The CDR3 coding sequence is TGTGCCAGCAGCTTAATGGAGAACTATGGCTACACCTTC. The encoded protein is CASSLMENYGYTF.

This clone was detected only once. The V call is TRBV10-1, the J call TRBJ1-1, with 8 positions matching TRBD1. Germline trimming cut 5 bases from V and 1 base from J; bases unmatched to any gene: 9. Germline lookup yields CDR1 WNHNN and CDR2 SYGVQD (reference sequence). The CDR3 spans 16 residues. The CDR3 nucleotides read TGCGCCAGCAGTCTCACTAGGACAGGGCAGAACACTGAAGCTTTCTTT. Translated: CASSLTRTGQNTEAFF.

The chain joins TRBV13 to TRBJ2-1; TRBD2 matches at 14 bases. The germline V gene encodes CDR1 PRHDT and CDR2 FYEKMQ (reference sequence). V was pared by 6 bases and J by 6 bases, with 4 bases of the junction left unmatched. The CDR3 loop spans 15 amino acids. CDR3 residues: CASSTGTSGSNEQFF. CDR3 nucleotides: TGTGCCAGCAGTACCGGGACTAGCGGGAGCAATGAGCAGTTCTTC.

V and J are TRBV19 and TRBJ2-3, with D possibly being TRBD2 (5 bases). Germline V lookup: CDR1 LNHDA, CDR2 SQIVND (reference sequence). Deletions cut 5 bases from V and 1 base from J, with 19 bases between. The CDR3 length is 17 residues. CDR3 amino acids: CASSAGRESLGTDTQYF. In nucleotides, the CDR3 is TGTGCCAGTAGTGCCGGACGGGAAAGTCTGGGCACAGATACGCAGTATTTT. Full variable domain (rest looked up from reference TRBV19 and TRBJ2-3): DGGITQSPKYLFRKEGQNVTLSCEQNLNHDAMYWYRQDPGQGLRLIYYSQIVNDFQKGDIAEGYSVSREKKESFPLTVTSAQKNPTAFYLCASSAGRESLGTDTQYFGPGTRLTVL.

This chain links TRBV7-6 with TRBJ2-5; 12 nucleotides match TRBD2. Germline CDR1 is SGHVS and CDR2 is FNYEAQ. This CDR3 has 17 residues. The junction had 9 bases not matched to a gene; V was cut back by 1 base and J by 6 bases. The CDR3 nucleotides read TGTGCCAGCAGCTTAGGCCTAGCGGGGGGGATGGAAAAGACCCAGTACTTC. Residues: CASSLGLAGGMEKTQYF.

This chain connects TRBV7-9 to TRBJ2-7; TRBD1 matches 12 bases. After removal of 5 bases from V and 4 bases from J, the junction contained 6 bases not matched to a gene. Germline values: CDR1 SEHNR, CDR2 FQNEAQ (reference sequence). This CDR3 comprises 15 residues. The CDR3 loop reads CASSQGQGAEYEQYF. CDR3 bases: TGTGCCAGCAGCCAGGGACAGGGGGCGGAATACGAGCAGTACTTC.

The rearrangement joins TRBV7-2 to TRBJ2-7; D is unresolved. CDR3 size: 15 residues. Germline assignment: CDR1 SGHTA and CDR2 FQGNSA. With 1 base removed from V and 3 bases from J, the gap between germline ends came to 13 bases. CDR3: CASSLDPHSSYEQYF. The CDR3 DNA sequence: TGTGCCAGCAGCTTAGACCCCCATAGTAGCTACGAGCAGTACTTC.

In DNA, the CDR3 is TGTGCCTGGAGGCTTTTAGACTATGGCTACACCTTC. Translating gives CAWRLLDYGYTF. The chain links TRBV30 to TRBJ1-2; the D is unclear. In germline, CDR1 is GTSNPN, CDR2 SVGIG (reference sequence). V shed 3 bases and J shed 3 bases, with 8 bases lying between them. The CDR3 covers 12 residues.

V usage is TRBV9 and J usage is TRBJ2-5, with 7 bases fitting TRBD1. The germline CDR1 and CDR2 sequences are SGDLS and YYNGEE. V shed 4 bases, J shed 7 bases, and the junction held 16 bases outside the gene matches. This CDR3 spans 16 amino acids. CDR3 nucleotides: TGTGCCAGCAGCTTCTCCGGGACAGCCCCGTCGGGGACCCAGTACTTC. Protein product: CASSFSGTAPSGTQYF.

The chain employs TRBV6-1 and TRBJ1-6, with TRBD1 identical over 9 bases. This CDR3 comprises 18 residues. Germline assignment: CDR1 MNHNS and CDR2 SASEGT. V shed 4 bases and J 6 bases; nucleotides not matched to a gene: 13. Written as DNA, the CDR3 is TGTGCCAGCAGTGGCCCCGACCGGACAGGGGCGACTAATTCACCCCTCCACTTT. It encodes CASSGPDRTGATNSPLHF.

V and J are TRBV7-9 and TRBJ2-1, with 9 bases fitting TRBD2. V trimming: 4 bases; J trimming: 4 bases; junction bases outside the gene matches: 5. CDR1 and CDR2 from the germline V gene are SEHNR and FQNEAQ (reference sequence). CDR3 length: 15 residues. CDR3 region: CASSSQGLAYNEQFF. Written as DNA, the CDR3 is TGTGCCAGCAGCTCCCAGGGACTAGCTTACAATGAGCAGTTCTTC.

The chain employs TRBV9 and TRBJ2-1; 13 bases agree with TRBD2. This CDR3 has 15 amino acids. V lost 4 bases, J lost 7 bases, and 5 bases stayed unmatched. Germline V gene data show CDR1 as SGDLS and CDR2 as YYNGEE. In nucleotides, the CDR3 is TGTGCCAGCAGCATGACTAGCGGGAGGATGAATGAGCAGTTCTTC. Translation gives CASSMTSGRMNEQFF.

V usage is TRBV5-8 and J usage is TRBJ1-2; the match to TRBD1 covers 7 bases. The J segment lost 7 bases and the V segment lost 0 bases, leaving 6 bases of the junction unmatched. Germline CDR1 reads SGHTS; CDR2 reads YDEGEE. The CDR3 runs 14 residues. In DNA form, the CDR3 reads TGTGCCAGCAGCTTGGATAGGGGGCTCGCTGGCTACACCTTC. Protein: CASSLDRGLAGYTF.

This chain uses TRBV14 with TRBJ1-2; a weak D match, TRBD1 (5 bases). The CDR3 length is 13 residues. Deletions cut 1 base from V and 9 bases from J, with 12 bases between. Germline CDR1 SGHDN, CDR2 FVKESK. CDR3 bases: TGTGCCAGCAGCCAAGCCAGGACAACCAGCTACACCTTC. Residues: CASSQARTTSYTF.

The chain combines TRBV19 with TRBJ2-6; TRBD1 aligns across 8 bases. The CDR3 has 17 residues. Germline lookup yields CDR1 LNHDA and CDR2 SQIVND (reference sequence). V lost 4 bases to trimming and J lost 3 bases; unmatched junction nucleotides: 8. CDR3 in amino acids: CASSSPLTGDGANVLTF. DNA of the CDR3: TGTGCCAGTAGTAGCCCATTGACAGGGGATGGGGCCAACGTCCTGACTTTC. The variable domain in full, with the rest retrieved from reference TRBV19 and TRBJ2-6, is DGGITQSPKYLFRKEGQNVTLSCEQNLNHDAMYWYRQDPGQGLRLIYYSQIVNDFQKGDIAEGYSVSREKKESFPLTVTSAQKNPTAFYLCASSSPLTGDGANVLTFGAGSRLTVL.

The chain is built from TRBV6-6 and TRBJ1-5, with no clear D. Germline loops: CDR1 MNHNY, CDR2 SVGAGI (reference sequence). The V end lost 7 bases, the J end lost 5 bases, and 9 bases lay between the germline ends. CDR3 length: 12 amino acids. The CDR3 protein is CASTGVDQPQHF. The CDR3 DNA is TGTGCCAGCACGGGTGTAGATCAGCCCCAGCATTTT.

Here the CDR3 DNA reads TGTGCCAGCAGTGCCGACGGGGGTTTTAGGTCCAATGAGCAGTTCTTC. Protein product: CASSADGGFRSNEQFF. This chain uses TRBV6-1 with TRBJ2-1, with TRBD2 as a possible D gene (6 bases). The CDR3 length is 16 residues. The V and J ends lost 4 bases and 6 bases respectively, with 19 bases between them. Germline loops: CDR1 MNHNS, CDR2 SASEGT.